The 3 T cell receptor beta chains below come from one sample, sequenced in a study of blood T cells in healthy people across ages. Combining a sample-barcoded 5' primer with a J-beta primer mix, a second PCR ran for roughly 6 to 12 cycles. From the 5' RACE reads, TCRdb called clonotypes with MiXCR, one entry per CDR3 protein. Of 600,000 to 800,000 distinct CDR3 sequences listed, around 21% are singletons. The sequenced sample was blood. These receptors were taken from a man between 65 and 79 years old in good health.

This clonotype was counted between two and nine times. The chain couples TRBV20-1 to TRBJ2-7; D may be TRBD2 (6 bases). The CDR3 has 14 amino acids. Germline CDR1 and CDR2: DFQATT and SNEGSKA (reference sequence). V was trimmed by 1 base and J by 3 bases, leaving 13 bases between them. As DNA, the CDR3 is TGCAGTGCTAGAGGGGGAGGACTCGACTACGAGCAGTACTTC. Translating it yields CSARGGGLDYEQYF.

The V call is TRBV6-6, the J call TRBJ2-7, with no clear D. The germline V gene has CDR1 MNHNY and CDR2 SVGAGI (reference sequence). The germline V and J ends were trimmed by 2 bases and 5 bases, with 7 bases remaining between them. The CDR3 runs to 12 residues. The CDR3 nucleotides read TGTGCCAGCAGTTACACAGTGAACGAGCAGTACTTC. Protein: CASSYTVNEQYF.

This clonotype was observed a handful of times. J is TRBJ2-1 and V is TRBV10-3; 11 bases agree with TRBD2. The V gene end was trimmed by 0 bases and the J gene end by 7 bases; junction bases not matched to a gene: 5. The CDR3 runs 16 residues. The germline CDR1 and CDR2 sequences are ENHRY and SYGVKD. This chain's CDR3 is CAISESLAGEFNEQFF. The CDR3 nucleotides read TGTGCCATCAGTGAGTCACTAGCGGGAGAGTTTAATGAGCAGTTCTTC.